These 24 T cell receptor beta chains share one sample of origin, sequenced in a study of T cell repertoires in cytomegalovirus infection. TCRdb reanalysed the reads using MiXCR and keeps one entry per CDR3 protein. Of about 680,000 distinct CDR3 sequences listed, approximately 25% are singletons. Sequencing input: CD8+ T cells from PBMCs. The receptor set was obtained from a human donor in good health (CMV status not recorded). Some clones in this sample may be carry-over from other donors' samples.

This clonotype was seen ten or more times. The rearrangement joins TRBV28 to TRBJ2-5; 10 nucleotides match TRBD2. The V gene end was trimmed by 6 bases and the J gene end by 3 bases; junction bases not matched to a gene: 13. The CDR3 consists of 17 residues. Per the germline V gene, CDR1 is MDHEN and CDR2 is SYDVKM. The chain's CDR3 is CASSPGLAGEKKETQYF. The CDR3 DNA reads as TGTGCCAGCAGCCCGGGGCTAGCGGGGGAGAAAAAAGAGACCCAGTACTTC.

This clonotype has a count of ten or more. The chain is built from TRBV7-9 and TRBJ1-1; 7 bases map to TRBD1. Germline V gene data show CDR1 as SEHNR and CDR2 as FQNEAQ (reference sequence). The CDR3 runs 13 residues. With V trimmed by 9 bases and J by 6 bases, 10 bases remained unmatched. The CDR3 DNA is TGTGCCAGTTATGAGGACAGGACCCCTGAAGCTTTCTTT. Its protein product is CASYEDRTPEAFF.

In its sample, this clonotype was seen a few times. The chain uses TRBV6-6 and TRBJ2-3; TRBD2 matches at 10 bases. CDR3 length equals 17 residues. From germline, CDR1 is MNHNY and CDR2 SVGAGI (reference sequence). J lost 0 bases, V lost 2 bases, and 5 bases had no gene match. CDR3 sequence reads: CASSYLGLAESTDTQYF. CDR3 coding DNA: TGTGCCAGCAGTTACCTAGGACTAGCGGAAAGCACAGATACGCAGTATTTT.

This clonotype was detected a few times. This chain links TRBV10-2 with TRBJ2-1, with D perhaps being TRBD1 or TRBD2 (5 bases each). Trimming shortened V by 6 bases and J by 4 bases, and 16 bases separated the two germline ends. The CDR3 covers 15 residues. Germline assignment: CDR1 WSHSY and CDR2 SAAADI. CDR3 in amino acids: CASSAGTKLYNEQFF. The CDR3 DNA is TGCGCCAGCAGCGCCGGGACGAAACTTTACAATGAGCAGTTCTTC.

This clonotype has only a few counts. J is TRBJ1-4 and V is TRBV5-1, with TRBD1 identical over 7 bases. After removal of 4 bases from V and 7 bases from J, the junction contained 13 bases not matched to a gene. Looked up from germline, CDR1 is SGHRS and CDR2 is YFSETQ. The CDR3 contains 16 residues. CDR3 region: CASSRLAQGDFEKLFF. The CDR3 nucleotides read TGCGCCAGCAGCAGGCTCGCCCAGGGGGATTTTGAAAAACTGTTTTTT.

The V call is TRBV28, the J call TRBJ2-2; tentatively, D is TRBD1 (6 bases). The germline V and J ends were trimmed by 7 bases and 4 bases, with 16 bases remaining between them. Germline CDR1 reads MDHEN; CDR2 reads SYDVKM. CDR3 size: 15 residues. CDR3 in amino acids: CASTPDRLSTGELFF. Here the CDR3 DNA reads TGTGCCAGCACCCCTGACAGGCTTAGCACCGGGGAGCTGTTTTTT.

This clonotype was observed many times. This chain connects TRBV6-6 to TRBJ2-2, with unresolved D. Trimming stripped 7 bases from V and 5 bases from J, with 11 bases between. Germline-derived CDR1 and CDR2 are MNHNY and SVGAGI (reference sequence). This CDR3 has 13 amino acids. CDR3 residues: CASKKEYTGELFF. CDR3 coding DNA: TGTGCCAGCAAGAAGGAGTATACCGGGGAGCTGTTTTTT.

The sample holds many counts of this clonotype. For the CDR3, the DNA is TGTGCCAGCAGCTTAGGCAGGGCAAGAGAAGAGACCCAGTACTTC. This translates into CASSLGRAREETQYF. This chain connects TRBV7-9 to TRBJ2-5, with a tentative D call TRBD1 (5 bases). From germline, CDR1 is SEHNR and CDR2 FQNEAQ (reference sequence). This CDR3 region has 15 residues. V lost 1 base, J lost 3 bases, and 12 bases lay in between.

This clonotype showed up many times. The rearrangement uses TRBV11-3 and TRBJ1-1; D not resolved. Deletions cut 5 bases from V and 3 bases from J, with 16 bases between. CDR3 length: 15 residues. CDR1 is SGHNT, CDR2 YENEEA, per germline. CDR3 amino acids: CASSPDTGAHTEAFF. The CDR3 DNA reads as TGTGCCAGCAGCCCCGACACGGGTGCGCACACTGAAGCTTTCTTT.

This clonotype turned up a few times. V usage is TRBV7-9 and J usage is TRBJ1-5; D uncertain. Trimming stripped 1 base from V and 4 bases from J, with 11 bases between. CDR1 SEHNR and CDR2 FQNEAQ come from the germline V gene (reference sequence). CDR3 size: 15 residues. CDR3: CASSLGGRINQPQHF. The CDR3 DNA reads TGTGCCAGCAGCTTAGGTGGTAGGATTAATCAGCCCCAGCATTTT. The complete variable domain, with remaining parts taken from reference TRBV7-9 and TRBJ1-5, reads DTGVSQNPRHKITKRGQNVTFRCDPISEHNRLYWYRQTLGQGPEFLTYFQNEAQLEKSRLLSDRFSAERPKGSFSTLEIQRTEQGDSAMYLCASSLGGRINQPQHFGDGTRLSIL.

This clonotype has a count of ten or more. V usage is TRBV19 and J usage is TRBJ1-1; D remains unclear. The CDR3 has 12 residues. Germline CDR1 is LNHDA and CDR2 is SQIVND (reference sequence). V was trimmed by 1 base and J by 5 bases, leaving 5 bases between them. CDR3 DNA: TGTGCCAGTAGTATAGGATGGACTGAAGCTTTCTTT. Translated, it gives CASSIGWTEAFF.

This sequence joins TRBV29-1 and TRBJ2-1; 8 bases map to TRBD2. Germline V gives CDR1 SQVTM, CDR2 ANQGSEA. V gave up 3 bases and J gave up 9 bases; unmatched junction bases: 22. This CDR3 comprises 18 residues. This CDR3 is CSVDARTGGAGYAVEQFF. The CDR3 region has the DNA TGCAGCGTTGATGCCCGAACCGGGGGGGCCGGGTATGCGGTTGAGCAGTTCTTC.

In its sample, this clonotype was seen many times. The chain links TRBV7-9 to TRBJ1-2, with D unresolved. V lost 5 bases, J lost 5 bases, and 12 bases lay in between. The CDR3 is 13 residues long. Germline-derived CDR1 and CDR2 are SEHNR and FQNEAQ (reference sequence). This CDR3 reads CASSPPGGYGYTF. DNA of the CDR3: TGTGCCAGCAGCCCCCCTGGAGGGTATGGCTACACCTTC.

The chain uses TRBV7-9 and TRBJ2-2; 7 bases are a match to TRBD2. CDR1 and CDR2 (germline): SEHNR, FQNEAQ (reference sequence). The CDR3 spans 15 residues. Trimming cost V 7 bases and J 2 bases; bases outside gene matches: 7. The CDR3 nucleotides read TGTGCCAGCAAGGAGCTAGCGGATAACACCGGGGAGCTGTTTTTT. It codes for CASKELADNTGELFF.

This clonotype turned up a few times. The chain uses TRBV28 and TRBJ2-3, with D perhaps matching TRBD1 (5 bases). Trimming took off 3 bases at V and 3 bases at J, with 19 bases between the two ends. The CDR3 runs 17 residues. Germline CDR1 is MDHEN and CDR2 is SYDVKM. The CDR3, as DNA: TGTGCCAGCAGTTTCAATATACAGGAAAAGGAGACAGATACGCAGTATTTT. It codes for CASSFNIQEKETDTQYF.

This clonotype was recorded at least ten times. This rearrangement joins TRBV6-5 to TRBJ1-6; D unclear. The V end was cut by 10 bases, the J end by 6 bases, with 13 bases between. Germline lookup yields CDR1 MNHEY and CDR2 SVGAGI. CDR3 length: 13 residues. In DNA form, the CDR3 reads TGTGCCACCCTTCCGGAGTTTAATTCACCCCTCCACTTT. Protein sequence: CATLPEFNSPLHF.

This clonotype showed up many times. The CDR3 nucleotides read TGTGCCAGCAGCCCCGGACTAGCGGGGGGTTCTTGGACCCAGTACTTC. Translated: CASSPGLAGGSWTQYF. The V and J genes are TRBV7-6 and TRBJ2-5; 14 bases are shared with TRBD2. J gave up 7 bases and V 5 bases, and 9 bases lay outside the gene matches. The CDR3 has 16 residues. The germline gives CDR1 SGHVS, CDR2 FNYEAQ.

The rearrangement uses TRBV12-3 or TRBV12-4 and TRBJ1-1; D remains unclear. V dropped 3 bases and J dropped 5 bases, with 7 bases sitting between them. The CDR3 is made up of 12 amino acids. CDR3 amino acids: CASSFGWTEAFF. CDR3 DNA sequence: TGTGCCAGCAGTTTCGGGTGGACTGAAGCTTTCTTT.

This clonotype was observed a few times. The V gene is TRBV18, the J gene TRBJ1-6; D gene unclear. The CDR3 runs 16 residues. Looked up from germline, CDR1 is KGHSH and CDR2 is LQKENI. Trimming removed 5 bases at V and 7 bases at J, with 18 bases between. CDR3 bases: TGTGCCAGCTCAGCAGATGGGAGAGAGTGGAATTCACCCCTCCACTTT. It codes for CASSADGREWNSPLHF.

A note on this clonotype: A junction boundary mismatches the germline segment, possibly from a read error. The chain uses TRBV20-1 and TRBJ2-1; D gene unclear. The CDR3 loop spans 14 amino acids. Looked up from germline, CDR1 is DFQATT and CDR2 is SNEGSKA (reference sequence). The CDR3 is CSAGATISYNEPFF. Here the CDR3 DNA reads TGCAGTGCTGGAGCGACAATCTCCTACAATGAGCCGTTCTTC.

This clonotype was seen only a few times. The CDR3 DNA reads TGTGCCAGCAGTGGAAGCGGGACTGCGAACACCGGGGAGCTGTTTTTT. Its translation: CASSGSGTANTGELFF. The rearrangement uses TRBV28 and TRBJ2-2; 7 bases are shared with TRBD2. The germline V gene has CDR1 MDHEN and CDR2 SYDVKM. V was pared by 5 bases and J by 0 bases, with 6 bases of the junction left unmatched. The CDR3 totals 16 residues.

This clonotype turned up a few times. The rearrangement uses TRBV12-3 or TRBV12-4 and TRBJ2-7; 11 bases map to TRBD2. This CDR3 comprises 15 residues. The V and J ends lost 6 bases and 1 base, in that order; junction bases with no gene match: 5. The CDR3 DNA is TGTGCCAGCAGAAATGGACTAGCGGGTTCCTACGAGCAGTACTTC. Translation gives CASRNGLAGSYEQYF.

This chain joins TRBV19 and TRBJ1-1; D perhaps matches TRBD1 (5 bases). Trimming took off 5 bases at V and 0 bases at J, with 13 bases between the two ends. This CDR3 has 15 amino acids. Germline V gene sequence: CDR1 LNHDA, CDR2 SQIVND (reference sequence). The CDR3 loop is CASSDRGRMNTEAFF. The DNA for the CDR3 is TGTGCCAGTAGTGACCGGGGACGGATGAACACTGAAGCTTTCTTT.

In regard to this clonotype: Germline and junction disagree at one end, which may indicate a read error. This sequence joins TRBV7-6 and TRBJ1-4; 7 bases map to TRBD1. Germline V gene sequence: CDR1 SGHVS, CDR2 FNYEAQ. The CDR3 sequence is 15 residues long. The CDR3 reads CANSPGDSLTEKLFF. As DNA, the CDR3 is TGTGCCAACAGCCCCGGGGACAGTCTGACCGAAAAACTGTTTTTT.